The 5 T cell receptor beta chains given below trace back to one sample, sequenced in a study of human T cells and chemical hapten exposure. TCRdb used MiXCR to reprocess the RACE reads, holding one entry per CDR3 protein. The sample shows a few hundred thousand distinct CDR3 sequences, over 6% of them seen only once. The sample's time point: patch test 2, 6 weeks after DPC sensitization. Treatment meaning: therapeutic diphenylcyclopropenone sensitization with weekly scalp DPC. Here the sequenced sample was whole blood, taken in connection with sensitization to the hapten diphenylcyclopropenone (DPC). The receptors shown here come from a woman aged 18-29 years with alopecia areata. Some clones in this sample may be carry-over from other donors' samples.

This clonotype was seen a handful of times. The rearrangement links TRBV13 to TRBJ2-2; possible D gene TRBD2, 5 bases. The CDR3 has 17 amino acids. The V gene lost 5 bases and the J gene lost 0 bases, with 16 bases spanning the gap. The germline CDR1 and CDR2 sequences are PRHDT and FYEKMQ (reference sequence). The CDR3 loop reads CASSTGSYSSNTGELFF. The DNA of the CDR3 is TGTGCCAGCAGCACGGGATCTTACAGCTCGAACACCGGGGAGCTGTTTTTT. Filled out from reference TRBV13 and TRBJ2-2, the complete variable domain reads AAGVIQSPRHLIKEKRETATLKCYPIPRHDTVYWYQQGPGQDPQFLISFYEKMQSDKGSIPDRFSAQQFSDYHSELNMSSLELGDSALYFCASSTGSYSSNTGELFFGEGSRLTVL.

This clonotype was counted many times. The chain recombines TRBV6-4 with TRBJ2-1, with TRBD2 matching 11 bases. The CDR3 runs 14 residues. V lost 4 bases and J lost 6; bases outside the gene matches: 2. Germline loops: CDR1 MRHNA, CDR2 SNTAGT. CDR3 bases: TGTGCCAGCAGTGGGCTAGCGGGGGGCAATGAGCAGTTCTTC. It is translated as CASSGLAGGNEQFF.

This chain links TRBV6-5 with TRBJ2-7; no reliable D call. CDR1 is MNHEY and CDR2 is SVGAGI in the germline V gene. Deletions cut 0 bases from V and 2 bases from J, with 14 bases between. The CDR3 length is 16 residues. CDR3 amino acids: CASSYSYGFRTYEQYF. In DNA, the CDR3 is TGTGCCAGCAGTTACTCGTATGGGTTTCGAACCTACGAGCAGTACTTC.

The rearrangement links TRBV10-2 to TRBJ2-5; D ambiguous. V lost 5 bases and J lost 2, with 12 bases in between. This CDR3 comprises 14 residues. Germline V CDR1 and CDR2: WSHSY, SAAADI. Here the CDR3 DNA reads TGCGCCAGCAGTTTAGGCCGCGCTCAAGAGACCCAGTACTTC. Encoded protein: CASSLGRAQETQYF.

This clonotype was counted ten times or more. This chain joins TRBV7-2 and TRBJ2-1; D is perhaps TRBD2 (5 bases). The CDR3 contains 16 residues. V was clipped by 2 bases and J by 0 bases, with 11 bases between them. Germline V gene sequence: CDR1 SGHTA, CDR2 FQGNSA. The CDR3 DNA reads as TGTGCCAGCAGCTTATCTCTGGGAGTCTCCTACAATGAGCAGTTCTTC. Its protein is CASSLSLGVSYNEQFF.